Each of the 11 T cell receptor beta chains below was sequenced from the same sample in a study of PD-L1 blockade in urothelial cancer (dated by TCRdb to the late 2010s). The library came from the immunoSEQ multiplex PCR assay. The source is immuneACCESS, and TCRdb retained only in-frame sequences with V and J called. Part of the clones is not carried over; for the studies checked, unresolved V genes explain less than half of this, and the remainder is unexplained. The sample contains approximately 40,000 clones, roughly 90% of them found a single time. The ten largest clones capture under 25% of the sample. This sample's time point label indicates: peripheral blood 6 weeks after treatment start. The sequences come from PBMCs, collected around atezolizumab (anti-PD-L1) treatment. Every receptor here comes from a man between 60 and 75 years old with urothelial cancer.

The CDR3, as DNA: TGTGCCAGCAGCTTGGCCATGGGAGGGCCGAACACTGAAGCTTTCTTT. This sequence encodes CASSLAMGGPNTEAFF. The rearrangement joins TRBV5-8 to TRBJ1-1; D remains unclear. This CDR3 has 16 residues. Deletions cut 0 bases from V and 1 base from J, with 13 bases between. The germline gives CDR1 SGHTS, CDR2 YDEGEE.

In DNA, the CDR3 is TGTGCCAGCAGCATCGACCGGGGCAATCAGCCCCAGCATTTT. Protein sequence: CASSIDRGNQPQHF. The chain employs TRBV9 and TRBJ1-5; D not certain. Per germline, CDR1 SGDLS and CDR2 YYNGEE. The V end lost 4 bases, the J end lost 2 bases, and 10 bases lay between the germline ends. This CDR3 contains 14 residues.

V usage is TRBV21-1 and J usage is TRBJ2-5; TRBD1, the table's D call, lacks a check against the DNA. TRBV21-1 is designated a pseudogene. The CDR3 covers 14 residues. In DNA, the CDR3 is TGTGCCAGCAGCAAAGTAGGCCAGGAAGAGACCCAGTACTTC. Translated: CASSKVGQEETQYF.

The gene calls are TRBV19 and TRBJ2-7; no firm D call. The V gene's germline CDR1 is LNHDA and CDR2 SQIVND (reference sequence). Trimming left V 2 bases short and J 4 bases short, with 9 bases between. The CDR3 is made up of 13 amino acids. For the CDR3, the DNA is TGTGCCAGTAGTATACGCTACCTTTACGAGCAGTACTTC. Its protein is CASSIRYLYEQYF.

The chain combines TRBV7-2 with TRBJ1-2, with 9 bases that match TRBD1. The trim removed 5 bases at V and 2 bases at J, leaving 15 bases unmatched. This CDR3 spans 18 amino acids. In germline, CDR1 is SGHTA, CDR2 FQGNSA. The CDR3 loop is CASSPRATGTGRNYGYTF. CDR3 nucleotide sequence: TGTGCCAGCAGCCCACGGGCAACCGGGACAGGGCGGAACTATGGCTACACCTTC.

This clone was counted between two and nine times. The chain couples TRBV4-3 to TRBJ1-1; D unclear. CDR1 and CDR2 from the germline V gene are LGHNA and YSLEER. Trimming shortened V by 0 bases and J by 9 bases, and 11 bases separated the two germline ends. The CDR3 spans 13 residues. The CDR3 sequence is CASSQDRTRQAFF. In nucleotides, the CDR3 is TGCGCCAGCAGCCAAGATAGGACTCGTCAAGCTTTCTTT.

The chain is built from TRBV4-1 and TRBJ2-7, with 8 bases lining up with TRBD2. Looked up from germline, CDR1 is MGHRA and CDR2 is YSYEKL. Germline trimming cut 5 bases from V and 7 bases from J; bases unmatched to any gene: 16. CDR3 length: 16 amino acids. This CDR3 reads CASSVDSVAGSREQYF. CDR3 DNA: TGCGCCAGCAGCGTCGACTCGGTAGCGGGGTCTCGGGAGCAGTACTTC.

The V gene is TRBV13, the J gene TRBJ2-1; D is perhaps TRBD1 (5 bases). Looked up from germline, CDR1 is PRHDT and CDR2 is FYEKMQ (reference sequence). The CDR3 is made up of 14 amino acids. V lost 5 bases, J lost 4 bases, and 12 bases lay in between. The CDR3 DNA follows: TGTGCCAGCAGCGGAACCACAGGTTACAATGAGCAGTTCTTC. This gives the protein CASSGTTGYNEQFF.

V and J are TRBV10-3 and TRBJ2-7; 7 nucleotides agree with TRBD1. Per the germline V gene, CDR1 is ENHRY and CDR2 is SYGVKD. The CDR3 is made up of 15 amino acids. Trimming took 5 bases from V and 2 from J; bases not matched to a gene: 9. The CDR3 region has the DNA TGTGCCATCAGTACATCCGGGACAGCGACCTACGAGCAGTACTTC. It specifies CAISTSGTATYEQYF.

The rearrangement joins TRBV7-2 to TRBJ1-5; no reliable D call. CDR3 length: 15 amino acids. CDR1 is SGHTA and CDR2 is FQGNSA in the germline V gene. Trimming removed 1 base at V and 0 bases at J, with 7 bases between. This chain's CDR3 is CASSLERSSNQPQHF. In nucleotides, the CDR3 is TGTGCCAGCAGCTTAGAGCGCAGTAGCAATCAGCCCCAGCATTTT.

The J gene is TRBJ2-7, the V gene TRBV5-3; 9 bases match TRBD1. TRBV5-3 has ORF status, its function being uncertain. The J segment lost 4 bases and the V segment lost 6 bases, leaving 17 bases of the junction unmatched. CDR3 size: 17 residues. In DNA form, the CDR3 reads TGTGCCAGAACCCCGCGGTTCGGAGGGACAGGGATTTACGAGCAGTACTTC. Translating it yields CARTPRFGGTGIYEQYF.